This is a list of T cell receptor beta chains from one sample in a study of CD8+CD57+ T cells in acquired aplastic anemia. Each CDR3 protein is one row after TCRdb ran MiXCR on the reads. The table has 100,000 to 150,000 distinct CDR3 sequences, 50% to 60% seen once; the top ten hold roughly 30%. Sequencing was performed on sorted CD4+, CD8+, or CD8+CD57+ T cells (not recorded which) from PBMCs. Receptor source: a human donor with aplastic anemia. The CDR3 runs from the conserved cysteine through the conserved F or W. Clone size, where shown, is once, few, many, or a class for clones that have expanded.

J	V	size	CDR3
TRBJ2-5	TRBV7-2	.	CASSQAERTTQYF
TRBJ2-7	TRBV7-8	.	CASSFSEVYEQYF
TRBJ1-4	TRBV29-1	.	CSVRSSTNEKLFF
TRBJ1-4	TRBV4-1	.	CASSQDLTTGEILFF
TRBJ2-6	TRBV19	.	CASSPGLSSGANVLTF
TRBJ1-3	TRBV6-1	few	CASGRGESGNTIYF
TRBJ2-6	TRBV20-1	.	CSASSGDRSSGANVLTF
TRBJ1-3	TRBV2	.	CASSEAGDSGNTIYF
TRBJ2-1	TRBV25-1	.	CASSRGSHNEQFF
TRBJ1-5	TRBV15	.	CATSRDRSLYSNQPQHF
TRBJ2-1	TRBV5-5	many	CASSFSGLYNEQFF
TRBJ2-3	TRBV20-1	.	CSAVLAGSTDTQYF
TRBJ2-5	TRBV13	.	CASSEPSEETQYF
TRBJ1-2	TRBV14	many	CASSQGRNYGYTF
TRBJ2-3	TRBV29-1	many	CSVAGTSVRGTDTQYF
TRBJ2-1	TRBV20-1	.	CSARDHRGQLGYNEQFF
TRBJ2-7	TRBV29-1	.	CSVNSGQGPYEQYF
TRBJ2-1	TRBV7-6	.	CASSLGGGEQFF
TRBJ1-2	TRBV10-3	.	CAISEKIGEWSENYGYTF
TRBJ2-1	TRBV7-2	.	CASSLVLGEQFF
TRBJ2-1	TRBV7-3	many	CASSQGWGNEQFF
TRBJ1-2	TRBV7-9	.	CASSPEGDYGYTF
TRBJ2-3	TRBV25-1	.	CASMAHSTDTQYF
TRBJ1-5	TRBV24-1	.	CATSDPIGAQHF
TRBJ2-3	TRBV10-1	few	CASSEERITDTQYF
TRBJ2-5	TRBV9	.	CASSSRTSEETQYF
TRBJ2-7	TRBV7-7	.	CASSLAASYEQYF
TRBJ1-5	TRBV10-3	.	CASSLDGGNSQPQHF
TRBJ2-5	TRBV2	.	CASSEGGQGAETQYF
TRBJ1-1	TRBV28	.	CASSPGQGKWNTEAFF
TRBJ2-2	TRBV2	.	CASLGEGWAGELFF
TRBJ2-1	TRBV13	many	CASSLSLAGYNEQFF
TRBJ2-3	TRBV9	.	CATQKGDSGVTDTQYF
TRBJ2-5	TRBV5-1	few	CASSLAPAGAGETQYF
TRBJ2-1	TRBV7-9	many	CASQDGFRGHNEQFF
TRBJ2-7	TRBV14	.	CASSQTYWEQYF
TRBJ2-1	TRBV10-3	.	CAISESPSGVNEQFF
TRBJ2-2	TRBV29-1	.	CSVEGSTVPTGELFF
TRBJ1-2	TRBV2	.	CASSTGIGDGYTF
TRBJ1-1	TRBV7-9	.	CASSFGHGAFF
TRBJ2-3	TRBV20-1	.	CSARDPVGRRDTQYF
TRBJ1-5	TRBV10-2	.	CASSLSGDQPQHF
TRBJ1-1	TRBV5-6	many	CASSLVVTEAFF
TRBJ2-3	TRBV7-9	many	CASSFNQGDADTQYF
TRBJ1-1	TRBV29-1	few	CSSFGNTEAFF
TRBJ2-3	TRBV12-5	few	CASGSVRNNIAASTDTQYF